What follows is one T cell receptor beta chain and its context. The junction shows a germline mismatch at one end, possibly a read error. The data derive from a study of blood T cell repertoires in COVID-19. Study-level background: Acute and convalescent COVID-19 samples came from the United States, Italy and Spain. Sample material is recorded as cDNA or gDNA derived from T cells, B-cell-depleted T cells, or PBMCs.

As originally analysed: Amplified reference gene primers provided the basis for estimating nucleated cell counts. Sequencing was performed with immunoSEQ multiplex PCR; in TCRdb, only in-frame clones are kept and a portion is missing. That table is the source of V, J and clone size, and D and trimming were worked out from the DNA. The repertoire holds tens of thousands of clones, with approximately 90% as singletons. The TCR originated in a human donor in a cohort sampled during active COVID-19. The specimen was peripheral blood.

CDR3 residues: CASSYSRDTPSVGF. For the CDR3, the DNA is TGTGCCAGCAGTTACAGTCGAGACACGCCTAGCGTTGGTTTC. The chain uses TRBV6-5 and TRBJ2-7, with D tentatively TRBD2 (6 bases). This CDR3 contains 14 residues. Germline assignment: CDR1 MNHEY and CDR2 SVGAGI.